The 3 T cell receptor beta chains in this list originate from one sample, sequenced in a study of identical twins. TCRdb called the 5' RACE reads again in MiXCR, with one record for every CDR3 protein. This repertoire shows 420,000 or so distinct CDR3 sequences, roughly 20% found once; its top ten account for roughly 12%. Sequenced: naive T cells sorted from blood. Receptors originate from a man aged 45-65 years in good health.

The chain couples TRBV20-1 to TRBJ2-3; no reliable D call. V lost 3 bases and J 2 bases, leaving 9 bases between the germline ends. CDR1 and CDR2 (germline): DFQATT, SNEGSKA (reference sequence). The length of the CDR3 is 13 residues. CDR3 sequence reads: CSASLVSTDTQYF. DNA for the CDR3: TGCAGTGCTAGCTTAGTGTCCACAGATACGCAGTATTTT.

This rearrangement joins TRBV6-2 or TRBV6-3 to TRBJ2-1, with D perhaps assigned TRBD1 or TRBD2 (5 bases each). Between the trimmed V and J ends, which lost 7 bases and 5 bases, there was a span of 18 bases. The CDR3 contains 15 residues. Germline values: CDR1 MNHEY, CDR2 SVGEGT. The CDR3 nucleotides read TGTGCCAGCACCAGAGGGGCGCGGGCAAACAATGAGCAGTTCTTC. It translates to CASTRGARANNEQFF.

Only a few counts were recorded for this clonotype. This chain uses TRBV12-3 or TRBV12-4 with TRBJ1-2; 9 positions match TRBD1. CDR3 length equals 16 residues. Trimming at V came to 5 bases and at J to 8 bases, leaving 15 bases not matched to a gene. In DNA, the CDR3 is TGTGCCAGCAGTGCTTCACCGGGACAGGGAATGGAGGGCTACACCTTC. It encodes CASSASPGQGMEGYTF.